The entry that follows covers one T cell receptor beta chain sequence. The target antigen is unknown. The data were taken from a study of CD8 T cells in Susac syndrome. When the RNA was reverse transcribed, random hexamers were used with an input of about 0.5 to 1 ug. The authors amplified TCR beta CDR3 across 54 Vbeta and 13 Jbeta using immunoSEQ multiplex PCR. One entry per CDR3 protein, called by TCRdb with MiXCR from the immunoSEQ multiplex PCR reads. The sample lists about 150,000 distinct CDR3 sequences, less than 97% seen once, with 0.13% to 0.15% in the top ten. This CDR3 spans 15 amino acids. CDR1 and CDR2 (germline): SGHTS, YDEGEE. The V gene end was trimmed by 6 bases and the J gene end by 6 bases; junction bases not matched to a gene: 8. The study's findings and limits: The number of individuals included in the study's TCR sequencing and HLA analysis was acknowledged as relatively small.

The sequenced sample was CD8+ T cells from PBMCs. The receptor was isolated from a human donor with multiple sclerosis. The genes are TRBV5-8 and TRBJ2-1; 11 bases are shared with TRBD2. CDR3: CASNRPSGGFNEQFF. For the CDR3, the DNA is TGTGCCAGCAACCGACCTAGCGGGGGGTTCAATGAGCAGTTCTTC.